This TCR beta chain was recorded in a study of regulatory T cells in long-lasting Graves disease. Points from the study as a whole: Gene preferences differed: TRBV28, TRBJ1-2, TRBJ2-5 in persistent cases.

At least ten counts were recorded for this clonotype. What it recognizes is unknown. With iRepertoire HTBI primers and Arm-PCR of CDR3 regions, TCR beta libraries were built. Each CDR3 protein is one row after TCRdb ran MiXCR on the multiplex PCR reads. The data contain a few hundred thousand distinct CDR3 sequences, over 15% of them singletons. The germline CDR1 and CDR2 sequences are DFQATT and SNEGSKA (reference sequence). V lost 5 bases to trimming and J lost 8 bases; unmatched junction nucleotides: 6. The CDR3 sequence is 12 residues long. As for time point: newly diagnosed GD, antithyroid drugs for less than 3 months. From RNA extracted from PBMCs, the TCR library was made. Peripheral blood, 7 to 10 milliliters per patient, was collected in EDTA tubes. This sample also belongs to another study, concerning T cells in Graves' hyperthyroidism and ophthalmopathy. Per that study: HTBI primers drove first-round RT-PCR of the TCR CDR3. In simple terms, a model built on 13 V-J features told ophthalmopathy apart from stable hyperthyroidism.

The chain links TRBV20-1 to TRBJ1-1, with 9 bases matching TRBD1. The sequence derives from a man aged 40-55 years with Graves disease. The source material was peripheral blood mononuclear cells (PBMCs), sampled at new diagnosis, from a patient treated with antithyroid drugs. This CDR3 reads CSAPTGGPEAFF. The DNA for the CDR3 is TGCAGTGCTCCTACAGGGGGCCCGGAAGCTTTCTTT.